The text below deals with one TCR beta chain. Its antigen is not identified. The sample comes from a study of CD8 T cells in ankylosing spondylitis. Study-wide results and limits: Previously reported in reactive arthritis synovial fluid and blood were some of the motif variants. The study looked at matched synovial fluid samples from ankylosing spondylitis patients. Disease-linked clones were reported to be significantly enriched there. Seemingly characteristic of ankylosing spondylitis blood was a TCR beta motif consisting of fewer than 10 highly homologous variants. With a CD8+ phenotype, disease-linked clones were relatively rare in peripheral blood.

Quantitative 5'-RACE with molecular barcodes was used to make the TCR beta libraries. One entry per CDR3 protein, called by TCRdb with MiXCR from the 5' RACE reads. The sample carries approximately 500,000 distinct CDR3 sequences, approximately 11% recorded once. The CDR3 contains 14 residues. V shed 1 base and J shed 5 bases, with 12 bases lying between them. Looked up from germline, CDR1 is SGHRS and CDR2 is YFSETQ. This TCR came from a male donor with ankylosing spondylitis. V and J are TRBV5-1 and TRBJ1-2; D not resolved. The material sequenced was blood, either unsorted or a sorted T cell fraction (not recorded which). Here the CDR3 reads CASSLWQAQYGYTF. The CDR3 DNA reads TGCGCCAGCAGCTTGTGGCAGGCCCAGTATGGCTACACCTTC.